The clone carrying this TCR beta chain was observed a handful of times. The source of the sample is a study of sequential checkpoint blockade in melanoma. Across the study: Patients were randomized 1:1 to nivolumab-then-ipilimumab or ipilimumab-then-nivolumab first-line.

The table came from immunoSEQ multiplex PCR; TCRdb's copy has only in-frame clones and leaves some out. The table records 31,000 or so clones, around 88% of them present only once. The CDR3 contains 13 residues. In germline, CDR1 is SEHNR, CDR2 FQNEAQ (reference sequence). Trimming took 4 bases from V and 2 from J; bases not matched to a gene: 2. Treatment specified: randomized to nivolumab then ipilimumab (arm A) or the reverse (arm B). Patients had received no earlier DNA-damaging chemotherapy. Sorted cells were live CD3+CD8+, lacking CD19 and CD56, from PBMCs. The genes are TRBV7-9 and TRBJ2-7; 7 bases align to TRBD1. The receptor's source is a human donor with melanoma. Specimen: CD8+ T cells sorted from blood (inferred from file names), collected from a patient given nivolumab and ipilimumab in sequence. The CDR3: CASSYGTAYEQYF. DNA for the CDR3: TGTGCCAGCAGCTACGGGACAGCCTACGAGCAGTACTTC.